Following are 21 T cell receptor beta chains from one sample sequenced in a study of T cell changes during pregnancy in multiple sclerosis. The data were produced by immunoSEQ multiplex PCR, yet TCRdb's version contains in-frame clones alone and is incomplete. The table includes under 20,000 clones, approximately 84% detected once. The sample was CD8+ T cells from peripheral blood mononuclear cells, taken in the second trimester of pregnancy. Every receptor here comes from a female donor in good health, enrolled as a control in a pregnancy study.

The chain recombines TRBV9 with TRBJ2-1; the D gene is possibly TRBD2 (7 bases). There are 14 residues in the CDR3. CDR1 SGDLS and CDR2 YYNGEE come from the germline V gene. V was clipped by 3 bases and J by 7 bases, with 14 bases between them. The CDR3 protein is CASSEGGARNEQFF. The CDR3 DNA sequence: TGTGCCAGCAGCGAGGGGGGGGCCAGGAATGAGCAGTTCTTC.

As regards this clone: Other DNA sequences of this sample code for an identical CDR3. This chain uses TRBV4-1 with TRBJ1-3, with D uncertain. The germline V gene encodes CDR1 MGHRA and CDR2 YSYEKL. The CDR3 consists of 15 residues. The V end lost 0 bases, the J end lost 4 bases, and 10 bases lay between the germline ends. The chain's CDR3 is CASSQEGRGGNTIYF. DNA of the CDR3: TGCGCCAGCAGCCAAGAAGGACGCGGGGGAAACACCATATATTTT.

The chain recombines TRBV19 with TRBJ1-1, with 8 bases aligning to TRBD1. Germline CDR1 and CDR2: LNHDA and SQIVND (reference sequence). The CDR3 covers 17 residues. V shed 4 bases and J 2 bases; nucleotides not matched to a gene: 12. In nucleotides, the CDR3 is TGTGCCAGTAGTAAGACAGGGGTGTCGGGGTTTAACACTGAAGCTTTCTTT. This translates into CASSKTGVSGFNTEAFF.

The chain couples TRBV14 to TRBJ1-5; 8 bases are a match to TRBD1. Unmatched junction bases numbered 15, after V lost 1 base and J lost 1 base. Germline CDR1 is SGHDN and CDR2 is FVKESK. This CDR3 has 20 residues. Written as DNA, the CDR3 is TGTGCCAGCAGCCAAGCTCTGAAGACAGGGGTGGTACGGAGCAATCAGCCCCAGCATTTT. Translating gives CASSQALKTGVVRSNQPQHF. Using reference TRBV14 and TRBJ1-5 for the parts outside the CDR3, the full variable domain is EAGVTQFPSHSVIEKGQTVTLRCDPISGHDNLYWYRRVMGKEIKFLLHFVKESKQDESGMPNNRFLAERTGGTYSTLKVQPAELEDSGVYFCASSQALKTGVVRSNQPQHFGDGTRLSIL.

This clone has a single count. The chain employs TRBV7-3 and TRBJ2-7; no firm D call. The ends were cut back, 5 bases at V and 5 bases at J, with 13 bases in the middle. Germline V gene sequence: CDR1 SGHTA, CDR2 FQGTGA. The CDR3 has 13 amino acids. In DNA, the CDR3 is TGTGCCAGCAGCGCCCACGCTATGGACGAGCAGTACTTC. Translated, it gives CASSAHAMDEQYF.

The chain recombines TRBV6-5 with TRBJ2-3, with 8 bases fitting TRBD2. In germline, CDR1 is MNHEY, CDR2 SVGAGI. CDR3 length: 15 amino acids. The V gene end was trimmed by 5 bases and the J gene end by 2 bases; junction bases not matched to a gene: 6. CDR3 DNA sequence: TGTGCCAGCAGTCGAAGCGGGGGATTCACAGATACGCAGTATTTT. It is translated as CASSRSGGFTDTQYF.

The chain recombines TRBV2 with TRBJ2-3, with TRBD1 matching 10 bases. This CDR3 region has 15 residues. Germline CDR1 is SNHLY and CDR2 is FYNNEI. Trimming cost V 7 bases and J 8 bases; bases outside gene matches: 12. CDR3 nucleotides: TGTGCCAGCACTCACGGGACAGGGGATGTAGGTACGCAGTATTTT. Protein product: CASTHGTGDVGTQYF.

The chain links TRBV4-3 to TRBJ1-3; D remains ambiguous. The CDR3 is 15 amino acids. Per the germline V gene, CDR1 is LGHNA and CDR2 is YSLEER. V lost 1 base and J 4 bases, leaving 11 bases between the germline ends. The CDR3 protein is CASSQGALEGNTIYF. The CDR3 DNA sequence: TGCGCCAGCAGCCAAGGGGCGCTTGAGGGAAACACCATATATTTT.

The chain couples TRBV7-8 to TRBJ1-1; D not certain. V shed 5 bases and J shed 5 bases, with 21 bases lying between them. The germline gives CDR1 SGHVS, CDR2 FQNEAQ. CDR3 length: 16 residues. This chain's CDR3 is CASSPGSVGLPTEAFF. CDR3 nucleotides: TGTGCCAGCAGCCCCGGCTCAGTCGGACTCCCGACTGAAGCTTTCTTT.

The chain is built from TRBV12-5 and TRBJ2-7; 9 positions match TRBD1. Germline V gene sequence: CDR1 LGHNT, CDR2 FRNRAP. The ends lost 5 bases at V and 5 bases at J; junction bases unmatched: 7. The CDR3 covers 14 residues. The CDR3 DNA reads TGTGCTAGTGGTCCGGGACAGGGTGCCCACGAGCAGTACTTC. Protein sequence: CASGPGQGAHEQYF. Complete variable domain (other parts from reference TRBV12-5 and TRBJ2-7): DARVTQTPRHKVTEMGQEVTMRCQPILGHNTVFWYRQTMMQGLELLAYFRNRAPLDDSGMPKDRFSAEMPDATLATLKIQPSEPRDSAVYFCASGPGQGAHEQYFGPGTRLTVT.

This CDR3 is CASRPGQVHMFNEKLFF. For the CDR3, the DNA is TGTGCCAGCAGGCCGGGACAGGTCCATATGTTTAATGAAAAACTGTTTTTT. The chain is built from TRBV28 and TRBJ1-4; 8 bases align to TRBD1. The V gene end was trimmed by 6 bases and the J gene end by 4 bases; junction bases not matched to a gene: 13. This CDR3 has 17 residues. Germline CDR1 is MDHEN and CDR2 is SYDVKM.

The chain employs TRBV10-3 and TRBJ1-3, with 9 bases lining up with TRBD1. Per the germline V gene, CDR1 is ENHRY and CDR2 is SYGVKD. The CDR3 is 16 amino acids. V dropped 0 bases and J dropped 5; count of bases not matched to a gene: 5. CDR3 in DNA: TGTGCCATCAGTGAGTCTTCGGACAGGGGAAGAAACACCATATATTTT. It specifies CAISESSDRGRNTIYF.

The V gene is TRBV27, the J gene TRBJ2-5, with 12 nucleotides matching TRBD2. The J segment lost 1 base and the V segment lost 2 bases, leaving 8 bases of the junction unmatched. The V gene's germline CDR1 is MNHEY and CDR2 SMNVEV (reference sequence). The CDR3 is 18 residues long. CDR3 sequence reads: CASSLITTSGGFQETQYF. The CDR3, as DNA: TGTGCCAGCAGTTTAATAACGACTAGCGGGGGTTTCCAAGAGACCCAGTACTTC.

V gene TRBV6-6 combines with J gene TRBJ1-4, with 10 bases identical to TRBD1. The length of the CDR3 is 16 residues. Losses at the gene ends were 0 bases for V and 7 bases for J; bases not matched to a gene: 5. The germline CDR1 and CDR2 sequences are MNHNY and SVGAGI (reference sequence). This chain's CDR3 is CASSYSKGQGPEKLFF. Here the CDR3 DNA reads TGTGCCAGCAGTTACTCGAAGGGACAGGGGCCTGAAAAACTGTTTTTT.

The chain has TRBV6-5 and TRBJ2-1; D is perhaps TRBD2 (6 bases). Trimming left V 0 bases short and J 9 bases short, with 9 bases between. This CDR3 has 13 residues. Germline CDR1 reads MNHEY; CDR2 reads SVGAGI. CDR3 coding DNA: TGTGCCAGCAGTTACTCGAAGGGAGGTGAGCAGTTCTTC. As protein: CASSYSKGGEQFF.

Only a few counts were recorded for this clone. CDR3 DNA sequence: TGTGCCAGCAGCCAAACGACAGACCTTCCGGAAGCTTTCTTT. Protein product: CASSQTTDLPEAFF. The chain combines TRBV4-2 with TRBJ1-1, with D maybe TRBD1 (5 bases). V lost 2 bases and J lost 8, with 15 bases in between. The CDR3 has 14 residues. The germline V gene encodes CDR1 LGHNA and CDR2 YNFKEQ.

The chain employs TRBV4-1 and TRBJ2-7; 8 bases line up with TRBD1. The CDR3 has 17 amino acids. Germline V gives CDR1 MGHRA, CDR2 YSYEKL. V dropped 0 bases and J dropped 1; count of bases not matched to a gene: 8. CDR3 in amino acids: CASSQDTETGASYEQYF. CDR3 bases: TGCGCCAGCAGCCAAGATACGGAGACAGGGGCGTCCTACGAGCAGTACTTC.

Here the CDR3 DNA reads TGTGCCAGCAGCCCGATCGGGGTCGTTGAAGCTTTCTTT. It yields the protein CASSPIGVVEAFF. The chain combines TRBV7-9 with TRBJ1-1; unclear D gene. This CDR3 comprises 13 residues. Trimming pared 5 bases from V and 7 bases from J, leaving 14 bases between. Germline V CDR1 and CDR2: SEHNR, FQNEAQ (reference sequence).

J is TRBJ2-3 and V is TRBV9; 7 bases fit TRBD2. Losses at the gene ends were 0 bases for V and 3 bases for J; bases not matched to a gene: 7. CDR1 SGDLS and CDR2 YYNGEE come from the germline V gene. This CDR3 spans 16 amino acids. CDR3 bases: TGTGCCAGCAGCGTAGGGGGAGGGGAGGAAACAGATACGCAGTATTTT. This codes for CASSVGGGEETDTQYF.

This clone occurred once. This chain connects TRBV11-2 to TRBJ2-3; 7 bases map to TRBD2. The junction had 7 bases not matched to a gene; V was cut back by 1 base and J by 0 bases. CDR1 SGHAT and CDR2 FQNNGV come from the germline V gene. This CDR3 is 17 amino acids long. CDR3 in DNA: TGTGCCAGCAGCTTAGGGGGAGCCGGGGGGAGCACAGATACGCAGTATTTT. Protein sequence: CASSLGGAGGSTDTQYF.

The CDR3, as DNA: TGTGCCAGCAGCTTAGGGGGGGACTTCCGCTACAATGAGCAGTTCTTC. This codes for CASSLGGDFRYNEQFF. The chain is built from TRBV7-8 and TRBJ2-1, with a weak D call TRBD2 (6 bases). Germline V gives CDR1 SGHVS, CDR2 FQNEAQ. The V and J ends lost 1 base and 3 bases respectively, with 13 bases between them. The CDR3 sequence is 16 residues long. Complete variable domain (other parts from reference TRBV7-8 and TRBJ2-1): GAGVSQSPRYKVAKRGQDVALRCDPISGHVSLFWYQQALGQGPEFLTYFQNEAQLDKSGLPSDRFFAERPEGSVSTLKIQRTQQEDSAVYLCASSLGGDFRYNEQFFGPGTRLTVL.